Described below is a single T cell receptor (beta chain) sequence and its context. Its antigen is unidentified. Mismatch with germline at one junction end may stem from a read error. Blood RNA came from unsorted whole blood; germline DNA was also extracted. Total RNA amounting to 450 to 550 ng was the source from which TCR beta cDNA was made with a constant-region primer. Construction of TCR beta libraries relied on three successive nested multiplex PCR rounds employing slightly modified ARM-PCR. Primers for the first two PCR rounds were TRBV1-TRBV30 forward primers and a C-beta reverse primer (about 10 cycles per round). TCRdb analysed the multiplex PCR reads with MiXCR anew, one entry per CDR3 protein. The sample lists about 200,000 distinct CDR3 sequences, 65% occurring once. This CDR3 region has 16 residues. CDR1 is SGHAT, CDR2 FQNNGV, per germline. The data originate from a study of tumor-infiltrating lymphocytes in primary liver carcinoma. Whole-study context: Yields of productive TCRbeta reads ranged from roughly 3.5 to 7.13 million per sample and were similar across tissue types. Study conclusions and caveats: Tumor specimens were characterized by a significantly higher top-250-clone fraction than blood (p = 0.039). The use of bulk unsorted samples meant that CD4+ and CD8+ repertoires were not compared.

The sequence was collected from a woman aged 55-69 years with primary liver carcinoma and hepatitis B virus infection. The J gene is TRBJ2-5, the V gene TRBV11-2, with D possibly TRBD2 on 5 matching bases. Material for sequencing was peripheral blood. This CDR3 is CASTSGVRAVKETQYF. The CDR3 bases are TGTGCCAGCACCTCCGGGGTGAGGGCGGTCAAAGAGACCCAGTATTTC.